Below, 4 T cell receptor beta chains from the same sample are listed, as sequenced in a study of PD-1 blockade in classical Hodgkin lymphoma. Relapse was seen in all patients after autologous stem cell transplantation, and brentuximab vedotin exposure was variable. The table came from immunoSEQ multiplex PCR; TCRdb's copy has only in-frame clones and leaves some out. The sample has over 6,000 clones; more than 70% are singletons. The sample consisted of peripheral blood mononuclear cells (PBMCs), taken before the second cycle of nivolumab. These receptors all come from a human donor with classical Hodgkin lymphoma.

This CDR3 reads CAWSVQGQGNYNEQFF. The CDR3 region has the DNA TGTGCCTGGAGTGTCCAGGGACAGGGGAACTACAATGAGCAGTTCTTC. The V call is TRBV30, the J call TRBJ2-1, with 10 bases fitting TRBD1. Germline V gene data show CDR1 as GTSNPN and CDR2 as SVGIG (reference sequence). V shed 0 bases and J 3 bases; nucleotides not matched to a gene: 5. The CDR3 has 16 amino acids.

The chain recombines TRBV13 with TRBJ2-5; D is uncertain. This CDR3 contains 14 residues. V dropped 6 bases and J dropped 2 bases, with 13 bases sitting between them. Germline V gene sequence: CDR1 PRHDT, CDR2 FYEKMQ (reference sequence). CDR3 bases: TGTGCCAGCAGTACAACAGAGTCGCAAGAGACCCAGTACTTC. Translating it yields CASSTTESQETQYF.

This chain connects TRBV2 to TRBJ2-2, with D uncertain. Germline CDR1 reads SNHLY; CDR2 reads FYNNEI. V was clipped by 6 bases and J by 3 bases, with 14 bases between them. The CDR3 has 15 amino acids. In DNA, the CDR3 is TGTGCCAGCAGATCTTCGGGTACGGACACCGGGGAGCTGTTTTTT. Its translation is CASRSSGTDTGELFF.

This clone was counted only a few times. Written as DNA, the CDR3 is TGTGCCAGCAGATCCCCCGGGACTAGCTTTATAGGGGAGCTGTTTTTT. This sequence encodes CASRSPGTSFIGELFF. V and J are TRBV13 and TRBJ2-2, with TRBD2 identical over 9 bases. Trimming at V came to 6 bases and at J to 8 bases, leaving 13 bases not matched to a gene. This CDR3 has 16 amino acids. Germline V lookup: CDR1 PRHDT, CDR2 FYEKMQ (reference sequence).